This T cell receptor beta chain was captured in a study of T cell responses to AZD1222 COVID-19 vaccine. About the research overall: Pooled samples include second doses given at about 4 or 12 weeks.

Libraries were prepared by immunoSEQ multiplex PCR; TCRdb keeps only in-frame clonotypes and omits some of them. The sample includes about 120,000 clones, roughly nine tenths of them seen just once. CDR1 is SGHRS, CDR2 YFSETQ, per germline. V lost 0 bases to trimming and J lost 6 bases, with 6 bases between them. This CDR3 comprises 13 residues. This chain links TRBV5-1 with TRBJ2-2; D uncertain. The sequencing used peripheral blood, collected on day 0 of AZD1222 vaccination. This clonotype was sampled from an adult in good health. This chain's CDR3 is CASSLGGSGELFF. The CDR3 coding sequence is TGCGCCAGCAGCTTGGGAGGCTCCGGGGAGCTGTTTTTT.